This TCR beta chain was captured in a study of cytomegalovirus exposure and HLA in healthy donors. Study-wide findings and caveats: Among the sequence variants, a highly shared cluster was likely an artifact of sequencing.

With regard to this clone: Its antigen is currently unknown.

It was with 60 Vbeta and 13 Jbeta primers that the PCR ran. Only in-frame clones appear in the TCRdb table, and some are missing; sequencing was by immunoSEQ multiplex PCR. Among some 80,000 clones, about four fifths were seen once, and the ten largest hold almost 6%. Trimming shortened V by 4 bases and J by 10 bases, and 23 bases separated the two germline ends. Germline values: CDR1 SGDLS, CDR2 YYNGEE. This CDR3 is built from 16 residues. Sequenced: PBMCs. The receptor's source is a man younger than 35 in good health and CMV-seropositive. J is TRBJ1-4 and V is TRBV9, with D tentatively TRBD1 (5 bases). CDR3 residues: CASSPSPAGLMGKLFF. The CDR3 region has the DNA TGTGCCAGCAGCCCCTCCCCCGCGGGACTGATGGGAAAACTGTTTTTT. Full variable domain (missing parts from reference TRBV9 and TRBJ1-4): DSGVTQTPKHLITATGQRVTLRCSPRSGDLSVYWYQQSLDQGLQFLIQYYNGEERAKGNILERFSAQQFPDLHSELNLSSLELGDSALYFCASSPSPAGLMGKLFFGSGTQLSVL.